The 4 T cell receptor beta chains below were found in one sample sequenced in a study of OX40 agonist ivuxolimab in advanced cancers. The assay was immunoSEQ multiplex PCR, and TCRdb's table has in-frame clones only and misses some. The sample contains around 95,000 clones, 91% of which appear only once. The sample in question was CD4+ or CD8+ T cells sorted from blood, obtained in a trial of the OX40 agonist ivuxolimab. The receptor source for this set is an adult with an advanced solid tumor such as melanoma, head and neck, liver or kidney cancer.

The gene calls are TRBV19 and TRBJ1-2; D is unresolved. The V gene lost 5 bases and the J gene lost 2 bases, with 6 bases spanning the gap. The CDR3 runs 12 residues. Germline CDR1 LNHDA, CDR2 SQIVND (reference sequence). The CDR3 sequence: CASSFTNYGYTF. CDR3 nucleotides: TGTGCCAGTAGTTTCACGAACTATGGCTACACCTTC.

The CDR3 sequence: CATQSGTSGAYEQYF. CDR3 nucleotide sequence: TGTGCCACCCAATCCGGGACTAGCGGAGCCTACGAGCAGTACTTC. The chain is built from TRBV28 and TRBJ2-7, with TRBD2 identical over 11 bases. Germline CDR1 is MDHEN and CDR2 is SYDVKM. The CDR3 spans 15 residues. V was clipped by 10 bases and J by 2 bases; unmatched bases: 10.

The chain employs TRBV29-1 and TRBJ1-3, with a tentative D call TRBD1 (5 bases). V was trimmed by 6 bases and J by 8 bases, leaving 20 bases between them. The germline V gene has CDR1 SQVTM and CDR2 ANQGSEA. The CDR3 runs to 14 residues. The CDR3 bases are TGCAGCGTCGGGGACCATGGAAAAGGGGACACCATATATTTT. Its protein is CSVGDHGKGDTIYF.

The J gene is TRBJ1-4, the V gene TRBV6-5, with D possibly being TRBD1 (6 bases). CDR1 is MNHEY and CDR2 is SVGAGI in the germline V gene. V gave up 0 bases and J gave up 8 bases, with 10 bases separating them. The CDR3 has 14 residues. The CDR3 region has the DNA TGTGCCAGCAGTTACTCAGGGGGGGTCGAAAAACTGTTTTTT. It translates to CASSYSGGVEKLFF.